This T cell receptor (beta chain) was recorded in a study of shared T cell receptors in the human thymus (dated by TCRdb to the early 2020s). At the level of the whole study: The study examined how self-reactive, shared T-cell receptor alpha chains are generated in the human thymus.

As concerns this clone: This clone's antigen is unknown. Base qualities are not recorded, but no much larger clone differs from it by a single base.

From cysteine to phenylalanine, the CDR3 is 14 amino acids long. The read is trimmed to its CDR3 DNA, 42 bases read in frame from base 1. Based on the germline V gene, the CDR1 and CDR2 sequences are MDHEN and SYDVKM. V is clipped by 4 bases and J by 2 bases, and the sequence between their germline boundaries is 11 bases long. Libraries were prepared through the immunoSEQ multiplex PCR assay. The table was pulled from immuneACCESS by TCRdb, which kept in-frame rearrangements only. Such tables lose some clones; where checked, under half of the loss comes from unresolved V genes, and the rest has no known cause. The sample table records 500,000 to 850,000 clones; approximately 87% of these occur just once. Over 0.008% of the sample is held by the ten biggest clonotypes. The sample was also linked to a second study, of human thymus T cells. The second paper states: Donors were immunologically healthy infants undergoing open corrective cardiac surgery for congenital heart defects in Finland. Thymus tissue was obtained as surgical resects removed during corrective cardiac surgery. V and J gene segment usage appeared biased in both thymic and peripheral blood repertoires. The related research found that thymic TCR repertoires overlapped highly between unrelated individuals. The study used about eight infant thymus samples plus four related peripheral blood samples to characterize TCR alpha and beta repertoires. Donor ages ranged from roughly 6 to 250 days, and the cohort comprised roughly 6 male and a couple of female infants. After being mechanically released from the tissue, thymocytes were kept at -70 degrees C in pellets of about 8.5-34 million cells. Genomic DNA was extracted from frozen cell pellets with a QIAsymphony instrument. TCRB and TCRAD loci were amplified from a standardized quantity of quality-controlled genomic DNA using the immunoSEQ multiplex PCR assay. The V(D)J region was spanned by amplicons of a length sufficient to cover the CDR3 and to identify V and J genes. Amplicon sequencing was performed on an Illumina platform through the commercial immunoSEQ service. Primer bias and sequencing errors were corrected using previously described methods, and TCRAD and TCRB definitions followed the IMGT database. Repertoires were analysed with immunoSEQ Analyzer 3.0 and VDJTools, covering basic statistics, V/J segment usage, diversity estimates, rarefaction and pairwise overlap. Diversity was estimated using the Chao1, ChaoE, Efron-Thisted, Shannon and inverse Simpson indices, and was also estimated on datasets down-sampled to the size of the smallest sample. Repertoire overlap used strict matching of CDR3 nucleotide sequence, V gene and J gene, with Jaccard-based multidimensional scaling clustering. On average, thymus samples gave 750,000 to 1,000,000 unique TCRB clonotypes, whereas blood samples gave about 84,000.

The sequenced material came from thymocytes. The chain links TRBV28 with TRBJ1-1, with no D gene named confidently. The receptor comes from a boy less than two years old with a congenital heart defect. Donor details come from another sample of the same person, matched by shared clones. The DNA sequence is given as TGTGCCAGCAGTTATTCGAGTGTTAACACTGAAGCTTTCTTT. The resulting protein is CASSYSSVNTEAFF.